Below are 7 T cell receptor beta chains sequenced from a single sample in a study of T cells in localized non-small cell lung cancer. Profiling relied on immunoSEQ multiplex PCR, and the TCRdb table lists in-frame clones only, not all of them. The table lists about 45,000 clones, 81% of them singletons. The specimen was peripheral blood mononuclear cells, collected before any cancer treatment. These receptors came from a man aged 35-75 years with stage III lung adenocarcinoma.

The V gene is TRBV2, the J gene TRBJ2-2; D remains unclear. V dropped 3 bases and J dropped 6 bases, with 14 bases sitting between them. The CDR3 covers 15 residues. The germline V gene has CDR1 SNHLY and CDR2 FYNNEI. The CDR3 is CASSDSGSRPGELFF. DNA of the CDR3: TGTGCCAGCAGTGATTCTGGGTCCCGCCCCGGGGAGCTGTTTTTT.

V gene TRBV29-1 combines with J gene TRBJ2-7; D might be TRBD1 (5 bases). The CDR3 runs 14 residues. Germline V gene data show CDR1 as SQVTM and CDR2 as ANQGSEA. V lost 6 bases and J lost 0, with 15 bases in between. The CDR3 DNA reads TGCAGCGTCATGGACACTTCCAGCTCCTACGAGCAGTACTTC. Protein sequence: CSVMDTSSSYEQYF.

J is TRBJ1-2 and V is TRBV9; 8 positions agree with TRBD1. CDR3 size: 19 residues. Trimming removed 3 bases from V and 2 bases from J; junction bases left unmatched: 18. The V gene's germline CDR1 is SGDLS and CDR2 YYNGEE. This CDR3 is CASSGEDYFVGTGNYGYTF. The DNA of the CDR3 is TGTGCCAGCAGCGGTGAAGATTATTTCGTCGGGACAGGCAACTATGGCTACACCTTC. Looking up the rest from reference TRBV9 and TRBJ1-2 gives the full variable domain: DSGVTQTPKHLITATGQRVTLRCSPRSGDLSVYWYQQSLDQGLQFLIQYYNGEERAKGNILERFSAQQFPDLHSELNLSSLELGDSALYFCASSGEDYFVGTGNYGYTFGSGTRLTVV.

This clone was seen a handful of times. The chain recombines TRBV6-1 with TRBJ2-7; perhaps TRBD2 as D (5 bases). The CDR3 contains 14 residues. The V end lost 2 bases, the J end lost 2 bases, and 10 bases lay between the germline ends. Germline V gene lookup returns CDR1 MNHNS and CDR2 SASEGT. CDR3 region: CASSETRETYEQYF. CDR3 in DNA: TGTGCCAGCAGTGAAACTAGGGAAACCTACGAGCAGTACTTC.

The gene calls are TRBV6-1 and TRBJ1-1, with D unclear. The CDR3 is 14 amino acids. Germline V gene data show CDR1 as MNHNS and CDR2 as SASEGT. Trimming took off 1 base at V and 1 base at J, with 7 bases between the two ends. The CDR3: CASSEGTGNTEAFF. The CDR3, as DNA: TGTGCCAGCAGTGAAGGGACGGGGAACACTGAAGCTTTCTTT.

The CDR3 region has the DNA TGTGCCAGCACCCTCTCCAGGAATATGGGGGAGCTGTTTTTT. It translates to CASTLSRNMGELFF. The V call is TRBV6-1, the J call TRBJ2-2; D uncertain. The CDR3 is made up of 14 amino acids. Germline V gene sequence: CDR1 MNHNS, CDR2 SASEGT. The ends were cut back, 7 bases at V and 8 bases at J, with 17 bases in the middle.

This chain uses TRBV23-1 with TRBJ2-7, with D hard to call. TRBV23-1 is an open reading frame whose function is uncertain. This CDR3 is 15 amino acids long. V was clipped by 0 bases and J by 0 bases, with 9 bases between them. In DNA, the CDR3 is TGCGCCAGCAGTCAATCGAGGCGTCTCTCCTACGAGCAGTACTTC. This translates into CASSQSRRLSYEQYF.